Each of the 12 T cell receptor beta chains below was sequenced from the same sample in a study of cytomegalovirus exposure and HLA in healthy donors. This PCR relied on a set of 60 Vbeta primers and 13 Jbeta primers. Here immunoSEQ multiplex PCR was the method, and the copy in TCRdb shows in-frame clones only, minus some. The sample holds about 43,000 clones, about half seen once. Sequencing was done on a sample of PBMCs. These receptors came from a man between 60 and 75 years old in good health and CMV-seronegative.

The chain joins TRBV5-4 to TRBJ2-3; 10 positions agree with TRBD2. This CDR3 is 15 amino acids long. Germline loops: CDR1 SGHNT, CDR2 YYREEE (reference sequence). V lost 5 bases to trimming and J lost 2 bases; unmatched junction nucleotides: 5. CDR3 coding DNA: TGTGCCAGCAGTATCGGGACTAGCGACACAGATACGCAGTATTTT. It codes for CASSIGTSDTDTQYF.

The chain links TRBV7-6 to TRBJ1-1; D might be TRBD1 (6 bases). CDR1 is SGHVS, CDR2 FNYEAQ, per germline. The germline V and J ends were trimmed by 2 bases and 4 bases, with 11 bases remaining between them. The CDR3 extends over 14 amino acids. DNA of the CDR3: TGTGCCAGCAGCTTAAAATTGGACAGCACTGAAGCTTTCTTT. It specifies CASSLKLDSTEAFF. Full variable domain (outside the CDR3, taken from reference TRBV7-6 and TRBJ1-1): GAGVSQSPRYKVTKRGQDVALRCDPISGHVSLYWYRQALGQGPEFLTYFNYEAQQDKSGLPNDRFSAERPEGSISTLTIQRTEQRDSAMYRCASSLKLDSTEAFFGQGTRLTVV.

The V call is TRBV28, the J call TRBJ1-1, with 9 positions matching TRBD1. Germline V gene lookup returns CDR1 MDHEN and CDR2 SYDVKM. CDR3 length equals 13 residues. After removal of 8 bases from V and 6 bases from J, the junction contained 7 bases not matched to a gene. CDR3 DNA sequence: TGTGCCAGCGGGCAGGGACAGGGCTCTGAAGCTTTCTTT. It yields the protein CASGQGQGSEAFF.

This chain joins TRBV5-6 and TRBJ2-7; 7 nucleotides line up with TRBD1. The CDR3 has 15 residues. The junction had 5 bases not matched to a gene; V was cut back by 2 bases and J by 0 bases. Germline V lookup: CDR1 SGHDT, CDR2 YYEEEE. CDR3 in DNA: TGTGCCAGCAGCTTACCGGGACAGCGCTCCTACGAGCAGTACTTC. Translated, it gives CASSLPGQRSYEQYF.

The V and J genes are TRBV18 and TRBJ1-2, with 7 bases aligning to TRBD1. The J segment lost 8 bases and the V segment lost 3 bases, leaving 3 bases of the junction unmatched. Germline values: CDR1 KGHSH, CDR2 LQKENI. The CDR3 sequence is 12 residues long. CDR3 sequence: CASSPDREGYTF. CDR3 in DNA: TGTGCCAGCTCACCTGACAGGGAGGGCTACACCTTC.

This clone was seen a handful of times. The genes are TRBV7-9 and TRBJ1-4; D perhaps matches TRBD1 (5 bases). V lost 1 base to trimming and J lost 0 bases, with 9 bases between them. Germline values: CDR1 SEHNR, CDR2 FQNEAQ (reference sequence). This CDR3 spans 16 amino acids. The CDR3 DNA reads TGTGCCAGCAGCTTAGACAGGCCCGCAACTAATGAAAAACTGTTTTTT. It yields the protein CASSLDRPATNEKLFF.

The CDR3 DNA is TGTGCCACCAGCAGAGAGGGGGCGGGCGAGCAGTACTTC. This gives the protein CATSREGAGEQYF. The chain is built from TRBV15 and TRBJ2-7; tentatively, D is TRBD1 (6 bases). Looked up from germline, CDR1 is LNHNV and CDR2 is YYDKDF (reference sequence). There are 13 residues in the CDR3. V dropped 0 bases and J dropped 6 bases, with 9 bases sitting between them.

V is TRBV29-1 and J is TRBJ2-7, with a weak D call TRBD2 (5 bases). This CDR3 is 11 amino acids long. Germline-derived CDR1 and CDR2 are SQVTM and ANQGSEA. V lost 6 bases, J lost 6 bases, and 12 bases lay in between. The CDR3 DNA sequence: TGCAGCGTATCAATACTAGGCGAGCAGTACTTC. This translates into CSVSILGEQYF.

There are a few counts of this clone. V is TRBV6-5 and J is TRBJ2-1; maybe TRBD2 (6 bases). Trimming pared 7 bases from V and 9 bases from J, leaving 16 bases between. Germline V gene sequence: CDR1 MNHEY, CDR2 SVGAGI. There are 13 residues in the CDR3. The CDR3 coding sequence is TGTGCCAGCACCATAGAGGGAGGCGGTGAGCAGTTCTTC. Translated: CASTIEGGGEQFF.

The chain recombines TRBV5-1 with TRBJ2-7, with a tentative D call TRBD2 (5 bases). CDR1 SGHRS and CDR2 YFSETQ come from the germline V gene. This CDR3 has 14 amino acids. V was trimmed by 1 base and J by 0 bases, leaving 8 bases between them. The DNA of the CDR3 is TGCGCCAGCAGCTTGACTAGTAACTCCTACGAGCAGTACTTC. This codes for CASSLTSNSYEQYF.

J is TRBJ2-5 and V is TRBV15; 7 nucleotides agree with TRBD2. V gave up 1 base and J gave up 5 bases; unmatched junction bases: 13. Per the germline V gene, CDR1 is LNHNV and CDR2 is YYDKDF (reference sequence). The CDR3 runs to 17 residues. This CDR3 reads CATSRALGGSGQETQYF. The CDR3 nucleotides are TGTGCCACCAGCAGAGCCCTGGGGGGGAGCGGTCAGGAGACCCAGTACTTC.

This clone was counted only a few times. The chain carries TRBV5-1 and TRBJ2-1, with TRBD2 matching over 13 bases. The V segment lost 3 bases and the J segment 8 bases; nucleotides outside the gene matches: 8. This CDR3 has 16 amino acids. Per the germline V gene, CDR1 is SGHRS and CDR2 is YFSETQ. This CDR3 is CASSSMSGTSGDEQFF. CDR3 nucleotides: TGCGCCAGCAGCTCTATGTCCGGGACTAGCGGGGATGAGCAGTTCTTC.